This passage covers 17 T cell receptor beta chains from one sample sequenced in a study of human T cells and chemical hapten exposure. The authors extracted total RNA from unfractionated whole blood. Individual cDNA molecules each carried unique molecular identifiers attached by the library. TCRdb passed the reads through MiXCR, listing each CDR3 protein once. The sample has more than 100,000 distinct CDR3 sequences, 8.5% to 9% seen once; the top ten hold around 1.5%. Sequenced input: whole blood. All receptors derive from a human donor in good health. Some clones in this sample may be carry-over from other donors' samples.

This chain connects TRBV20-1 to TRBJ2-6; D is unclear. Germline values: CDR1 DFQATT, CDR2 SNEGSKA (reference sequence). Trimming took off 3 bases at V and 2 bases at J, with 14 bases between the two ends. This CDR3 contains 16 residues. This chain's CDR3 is CSASTRQGTGANVLTF. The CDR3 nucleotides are TGCAGTGCTAGCACCCGCCAAGGAACTGGGGCCAACGTCCTGACTTTC.

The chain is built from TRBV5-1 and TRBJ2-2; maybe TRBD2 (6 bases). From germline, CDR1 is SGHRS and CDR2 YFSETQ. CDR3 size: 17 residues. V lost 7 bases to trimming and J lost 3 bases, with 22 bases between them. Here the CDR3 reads CASVHGGREIDTGELFF. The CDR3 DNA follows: TGCGCCAGCGTCCACGGAGGACGGGAGATCGACACCGGGGAGCTGTTTTTT.

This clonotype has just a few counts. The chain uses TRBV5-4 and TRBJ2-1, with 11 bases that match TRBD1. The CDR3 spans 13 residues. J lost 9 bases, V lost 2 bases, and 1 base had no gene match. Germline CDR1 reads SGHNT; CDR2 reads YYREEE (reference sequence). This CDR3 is CASSFGTGGEQFF. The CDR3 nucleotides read TGTGCCAGCAGCTTTGGGACAGGGGGTGAGCAGTTCTTC.

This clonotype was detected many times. CDR3 region: CASSQFNRLNTEAFF. The CDR3 DNA is TGTGCCAGCAGCCAATTTAACCGACTGAACACTGAAGCTTTCTTT. This chain uses TRBV3-1 with TRBJ1-1; no clear D gene. Germline loops: CDR1 LGHDT, CDR2 YNNKEL (reference sequence). Deletions cut 2 bases from V and 0 bases from J, with 10 bases between. The CDR3 totals 15 residues.

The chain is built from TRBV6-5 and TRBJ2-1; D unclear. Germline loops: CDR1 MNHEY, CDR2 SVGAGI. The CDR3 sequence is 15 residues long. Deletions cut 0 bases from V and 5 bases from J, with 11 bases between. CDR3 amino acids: CASSYSVMADNEQFF. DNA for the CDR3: TGTGCCAGCAGTTACTCTGTGATGGCAGACAATGAGCAGTTCTTC.

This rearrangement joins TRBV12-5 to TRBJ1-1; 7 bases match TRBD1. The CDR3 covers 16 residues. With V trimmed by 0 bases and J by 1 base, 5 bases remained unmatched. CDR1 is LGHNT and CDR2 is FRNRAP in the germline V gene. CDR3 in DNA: TGTGCTAGTGGTTTGGTGGGGACAGCGCAGAACACTGAAGCTTTCTTT. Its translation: CASGLVGTAQNTEAFF.

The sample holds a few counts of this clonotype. CDR3: CASVQSLMVVTEAFF. Here the CDR3 DNA reads TGTGCCAGCGTTCAGTCGCTGATGGTGGTTACTGAAGCTTTCTTT. The V gene is TRBV6-2 or TRBV6-3, the J gene TRBJ1-1; no firm D call. Germline V gene lookup returns CDR1 MNHEY and CDR2 SVGEGT. The CDR3 consists of 15 residues. The V end lost 8 bases, the J end lost 5 bases, and 21 bases lay between the germline ends.

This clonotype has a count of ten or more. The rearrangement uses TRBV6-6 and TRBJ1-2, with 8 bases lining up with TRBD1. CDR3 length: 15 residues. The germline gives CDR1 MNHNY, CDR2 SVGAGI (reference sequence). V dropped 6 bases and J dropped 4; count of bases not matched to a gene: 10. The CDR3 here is CASSLDRGQSYGYTF. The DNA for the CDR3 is TGTGCCAGCAGCCTCGACAGGGGACAGAGCTATGGCTACACCTTC.

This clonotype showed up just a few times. CDR3 loop: CASSLIGDGVEYF. Written as DNA, the CDR3 is TGTGCCAGCAGTTTAATTGGGGACGGGGTGGAGTACTTC. This chain links TRBV12-3 or TRBV12-4 with TRBJ2-5; D possibly uses TRBD1 or TRBD2 (5 bases each). Trimming cost V 2 bases and J 12 bases, with 16 bases left between them. There are 13 residues in the CDR3.

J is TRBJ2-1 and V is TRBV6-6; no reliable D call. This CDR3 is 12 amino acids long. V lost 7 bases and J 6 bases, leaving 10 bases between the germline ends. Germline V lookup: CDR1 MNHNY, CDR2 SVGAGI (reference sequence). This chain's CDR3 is CASIAPGNEQFF. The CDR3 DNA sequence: TGTGCCAGCATCGCGCCGGGCAATGAGCAGTTCTTC.

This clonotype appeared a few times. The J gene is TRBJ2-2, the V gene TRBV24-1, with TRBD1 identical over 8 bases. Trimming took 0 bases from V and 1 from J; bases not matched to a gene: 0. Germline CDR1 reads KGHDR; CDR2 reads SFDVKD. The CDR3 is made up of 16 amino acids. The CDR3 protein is CATSDLGQGNTGELFF. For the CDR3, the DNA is TGTGCCACCAGTGATTTGGGACAGGGGAACACCGGGGAGCTGTTTTTT.

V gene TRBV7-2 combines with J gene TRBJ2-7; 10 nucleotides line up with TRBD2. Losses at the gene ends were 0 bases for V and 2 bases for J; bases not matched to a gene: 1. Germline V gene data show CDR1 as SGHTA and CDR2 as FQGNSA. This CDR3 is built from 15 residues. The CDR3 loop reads CASSLAGTSAYEQYF. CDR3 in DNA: TGTGCCAGCAGCTTAGCCGGGACTAGCGCCTACGAGCAGTACTTC.

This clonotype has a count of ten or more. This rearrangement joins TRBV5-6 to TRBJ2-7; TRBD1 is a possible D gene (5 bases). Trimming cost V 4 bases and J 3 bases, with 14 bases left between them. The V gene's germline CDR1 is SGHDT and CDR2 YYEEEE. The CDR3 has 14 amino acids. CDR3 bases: TGTGCCAGCAGCCCGCGGACAACGAACTACGAGCAGTACTTC. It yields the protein CASSPRTTNYEQYF.

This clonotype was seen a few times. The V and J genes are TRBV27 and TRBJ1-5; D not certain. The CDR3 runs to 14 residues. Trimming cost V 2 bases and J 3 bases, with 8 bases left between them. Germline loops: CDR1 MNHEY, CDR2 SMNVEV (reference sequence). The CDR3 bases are TGTGCCAGCAGTTTAGTAGGAGTCAATCAGCCCCAGCATTTT. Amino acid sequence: CASSLVGVNQPQHF.

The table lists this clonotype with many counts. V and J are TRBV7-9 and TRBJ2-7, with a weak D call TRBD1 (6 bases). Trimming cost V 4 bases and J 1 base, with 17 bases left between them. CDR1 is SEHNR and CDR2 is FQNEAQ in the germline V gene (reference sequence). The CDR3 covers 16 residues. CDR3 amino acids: CASSSRTGQLSYEQYF. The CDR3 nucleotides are TGTGCCAGCAGCTCAAGGACCGGACAGTTATCCTACGAGCAGTACTTC.

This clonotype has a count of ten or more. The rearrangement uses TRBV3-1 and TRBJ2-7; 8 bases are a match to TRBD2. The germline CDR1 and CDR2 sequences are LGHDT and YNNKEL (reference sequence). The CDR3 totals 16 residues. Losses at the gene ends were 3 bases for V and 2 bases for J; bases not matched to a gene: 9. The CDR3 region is CASSQRASGPPYEQYF. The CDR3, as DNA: TGTGCCAGCAGCCAGAGGGCTAGCGGGCCTCCCTACGAGCAGTACTTC.

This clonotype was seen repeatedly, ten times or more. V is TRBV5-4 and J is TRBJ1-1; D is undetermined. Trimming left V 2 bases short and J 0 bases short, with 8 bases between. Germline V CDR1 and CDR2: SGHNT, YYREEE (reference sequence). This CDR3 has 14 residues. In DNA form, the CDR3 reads TGTGCCAGCAGCTTTGGACGGATGAACACTGAAGCTTTCTTT. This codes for CASSFGRMNTEAFF. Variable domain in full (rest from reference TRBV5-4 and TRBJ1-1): ETGVTQSPTHLIKTRGQQVTLRCSSQSGHNTVSWYQQALGQGPQFIFQYYREEENGRGNFPPRFSGLQFPNYSSELNVNALELDDSALYLCASSFGRMNTEAFFGQGTRLTVV.